This T cell receptor beta chain was retrieved from a study of cytomegalovirus exposure and HLA in healthy donors. Study background: Most donors, just over 80% of a few hundred genotyped, fell in the Caucasian-associated ancestry cluster.

The PCR had 60 Vbeta and 13 Jbeta primers. In the source study's methods: As a later analysis found, there were around 86 million unique TCR beta chains, of which roughly 11 million were shared. Data came from immunoSEQ multiplex PCR; TCRdb stores just in-frame clones and leaves some out. The DNA gave D and trimming, while V, J and clone size come from that table. The sample includes around 100,000 clones, 65% to 80% of them seen just once. Study-wide points: A later analysis found common viral pathogens apparently linked to several of the most significant clusters. Relative to equally common others, HLA-associated TCR beta chains showed greater clonal expansion in a later analysis.

The CDR3 totals 14 residues. Trimming took 5 bases from V and 5 from J, leaving 15 bases between them. The germline V gene encodes CDR1 SGHDT and CDR2 YYEEEE. On this clone itself: Its specificity is unknown.

Sample: PBMCs. The source of this sequence is a man aged 25-45 years in good health and CMV-seropositive. The rearrangement links TRBV5-6 to TRBJ2-3, with D hard to call. The CDR3 region is CASSLTQPIDTQYF. The CDR3, as DNA: TGTGCCAGCAGTCTAACACAGCCGATAGATACGCAGTATTTT.